The entry below describes one T cell receptor (beta chain). Its antigen is as yet unknown. V lost 5 bases and J lost 1; bases outside the gene matches: 10. The CDR3 has 17 amino acids. Looked up from germline, CDR1 is SGHNT and CDR2 is YYREEE (reference sequence). This record belongs to a study of OX40 agonist ivuxolimab in advanced cancers. Across the study: Given to patients was ivuxolimab, an agonistic anti-OX40 (CD134) antibody. Patients received intravenous ivuxolimab every 2 weeks at 0.01 to 10 mg/kg.

Assay used: immunoSEQ multiplex PCR; TCRdb lists only in-frame clones, some missing. Found here are 98,000 or so clones, roughly nine tenths of them singletons; the top ten hold approximately 0.36%. Study-wide findings and caveats: Dose levels from 0.1 to 3.0 mg/kg saw CD4+ and CD8+ blood T cells expand clonally by week 6. Specificity for antigen went undetermined in the expanded peripheral T cells.

This clonotype was obtained from an adult with an advanced solid tumor such as melanoma, head and neck, liver or kidney cancer. V is TRBV5-4 and J is TRBJ1-2, with 11 bases that match TRBD1. This specimen consisted of CD4+ or CD8+ T cells sorted from blood, obtained in a trial of the OX40 agonist ivuxolimab. Written as DNA, the CDR3 is TGTGCCAGCAGATCGGGACAGGGGGAGTCTGGTAACTATGGCTACACCTTC. This sequence encodes CASRSGQGESGNYGYTF. Using reference TRBV5-4 and TRBJ1-2 for the parts outside the CDR3, the full variable domain is ETGVTQSPTHLIKTRGQQVTLRCSSQSGHNTVSWYQQALGQGPQFIFQYYREEENGRGNFPPRFSGLQFPNYSSELNVNALELDDSALYLCASRSGQGESGNYGYTFGSGTRLTVV.